The entry below describes one T cell receptor beta chain. Its antigen is currently unknown. PCR used 60 Vbeta primers and 13 Jbeta primers. Generated by immunoSEQ multiplex PCR, the TCRdb table keeps only in-frame clones and is missing some. This repertoire shows roughly 99,000 clones, about 79% found once; its top ten account for around 3.5%. The entry originates in a study of cytomegalovirus exposure and HLA in healthy donors. Regarding the study as a whole: In a later analysis, common viral pathogens appeared linked to several of the most significant clusters.

This CDR3 is built from 13 residues. Per germline, CDR1 LNHNV and CDR2 YYDKDF (reference sequence). Trimming pared 9 bases from V and 4 bases from J, leaving 15 bases between. V and J are TRBV15 and TRBJ1-2, with a weak D call TRBD1 (6 bases). Material: PBMCs. The clonotype originates from a male donor in good health and CMV-seropositive. CDR3 sequence: CATAQGIGYGYTF. CDR3 nucleotides: TGTGCCACTGCACAGGGTATCGGCTATGGCTACACCTTC. The full variable domain, completed using reference TRBV15 and TRBJ1-2, is DAMVIQNPRYQVTQFGKPVTLSCSQTLNHNVMYWYQQKSSQAPKLLFHYYDKDFNNEADTPDNFQSRRPNTSFCFLDIRSPGLGDTAMYLCATAQGIGYGYTFGSGTRLTVV.